Listed here are 27 T cell receptor beta chains from one sample, sequenced in a study of blood T cell repertoires in COVID-19. Produced via immunoSEQ multiplex PCR; TCRdb's table is partial and in-frame only. The profile shows about 120,000 clones, around nine tenths of them singletons. Sequences were obtained from peripheral blood. Every receptor here comes from a middle-aged man with acute or convalescent COVID-19.

This clone was seen a few times. This chain connects TRBV6-5 to TRBJ2-1; D might be TRBD1 (5 bases). Germline CDR1 and CDR2: MNHEY and SVGAGI. V lost 7 bases and J 2 bases, leaving 12 bases between the germline ends. This CDR3 has 14 residues. CDR3 sequence reads: CASNTGRAYNEQFF. The CDR3 DNA reads TGTGCCAGCAATACAGGAAGAGCCTACAATGAGCAGTTCTTC.

The gene calls are TRBV11-3 and TRBJ2-1, with 8 bases aligning to TRBD2. Germline V gives CDR1 SGHNT, CDR2 YENEEA. With V trimmed by 0 bases and J by 12 bases, 4 bases remained unmatched. The CDR3 runs to 13 residues. CDR3 residues: CASSLEFTSGQFF. The CDR3 coding sequence is TGTGCCAGCAGCTTAGAGTTCACTAGCGGGCAGTTCTTC. Full variable domain (rest looked up from reference TRBV11-3 and TRBJ2-1): EAGVVQSPRYKIIEKKQPVAFWCNPISGHNTLYWYLQNLGQGPELLIRYENEEAVDDSQLPKDRFSAERLKGVDSTLKIQPAELGDSAVYLCASSLEFTSGQFFGPGTRLTVL.

The gene calls are TRBV3-1 (or the pseudogene TRBV3-2) and TRBJ2-2; the D is unclear. V dropped 0 bases and J dropped 0 bases, with 20 bases sitting between them. CDR3 length: 20 amino acids. Looked up from germline, CDR1 is LGHDT and CDR2 is YNNKEL (reference sequence). CDR3 region: CASSQETLGRLNPNTGELFF. CDR3 sequence (DNA): TGTGCCAGCAGCCAAGAGACCTTAGGCAGACTGAATCCGAACACCGGGGAGCTGTTTTTT.

Only a few counts were recorded for this clone. J is TRBJ2-7 and V is TRBV6-6; weak D call: TRBD1 (6 bases). Trimming left V 2 bases short and J 0 bases short, with 11 bases between. The germline V gene has CDR1 MNHNY and CDR2 SVGAGI (reference sequence). The CDR3 totals 15 residues. CDR3 in DNA: TGTGCCAGCAGTTACGCCAGGGGTTACTCCTACGAGCAGTACTTC. Residues: CASSYARGYSYEQYF.

The J gene is TRBJ2-3, the V gene TRBV24-1, with 10 bases lining up with TRBD1. Trimming cost V 0 bases and J 4 bases; bases outside gene matches: 6. The CDR3 length is 17 residues. The germline CDR1 and CDR2 sequences are KGHDR and SFDVKD. Here the CDR3 DNA reads TGTGCCACCAGTGATTTGACCGGGACAGGGGTCGCAGATACGCAGTATTTT. This codes for CATSDLTGTGVADTQYF.

This clone was counted a few times. V and J are TRBV7-9 and TRBJ2-7; 7 bases are a match to TRBD1. V gave up 6 bases and J gave up 3 bases; unmatched junction bases: 11. The CDR3 consists of 15 residues. From germline, CDR1 is SEHNR and CDR2 FQNEAQ (reference sequence). Here the CDR3 reads CASREFRDSIYEQYF. For the CDR3, the DNA is TGTGCCAGCAGAGAATTCCGGGACAGTATCTACGAGCAGTACTTC.

The chain uses TRBV19 and TRBJ1-1; 10 nucleotides align to TRBD1. CDR3 length: 14 residues. Germline CDR1 LNHDA, CDR2 SQIVND (reference sequence). V trimming: 4 bases; J trimming: 5 bases; junction bases outside the gene matches: 4. Here the CDR3 reads CASSTRQGATEAFF. The CDR3 DNA sequence: TGTGCCAGTAGTACAAGACAGGGGGCAACTGAAGCTTTCTTT. Variable domain in full (rest from reference TRBV19 and TRBJ1-1): DGGITQSPKYLFRKEGQNVTLSCEQNLNHDAMYWYRQDPGQGLRLIYYSQIVNDFQKGDIAEGYSVSREKKESFPLTVTSAQKNPTAFYLCASSTRQGATEAFFGQGTRLTVV.

This clone was seen a few times. This chain uses TRBV11-3 with TRBJ2-7; no clear D gene. The germline V gene encodes CDR1 SGHNT and CDR2 YENEEA. The CDR3 loop spans 13 amino acids. V lost 5 bases, J lost 3 bases, and 11 bases lay in between. CDR3 sequence (DNA): TGTGCCAGCAGCCAAACTCCCGGCTACGAGCAGTACTTC. Protein sequence: CASSQTPGYEQYF. Full variable domain (rest looked up from reference TRBV11-3 and TRBJ2-7): EAGVVQSPRYKIIEKKQPVAFWCNPISGHNTLYWYLQNLGQGPELLIRYENEEAVDDSQLPKDRFSAERLKGVDSTLKIQPAELGDSAVYLCASSQTPGYEQYFGPGTRLTVT.

The V gene is TRBV5-1, the J gene TRBJ1-6; the match to TRBD1 covers 10 bases. V lost 2 bases, J lost 6 bases, and 2 bases stayed unmatched. CDR1 and CDR2 (germline): SGHRS, YFSETQ. The CDR3 runs to 15 residues. In nucleotides, the CDR3 is TGCGCCAGCAGCTTCGGGGACAGGGGTAATTCACCCCTCCACTTT. Residues: CASSFGDRGNSPLHF. Based on the CDR3 plus reference TRBV5-1 and TRBJ1-6, the full variable domain is KAGVTQTPRYLIKTRGQQVTLSCSPISGHRSVSWYQQTPGQGLQFLFEYFSETQRNKGNFPGRFSGRQFSNSRSEMNVSTLELGDSALYLCASSFGDRGNSPLHFGNGTRLTVT.

The chain recombines TRBV21-1 with TRBJ2-3; TRBD2, the table's D call, was not compared with the DNA. TRBV21-1 is recorded as a pseudogene. The CDR3 length is 18 residues. The DNA for the CDR3 is TGTGCCAGCAGCAAAGGGAGAAACACAATAGCCTGCACAGATACGCAGTATTTT. It is translated as CASSKGRNTIACTDTQYF.

This chain uses TRBV4-1 with TRBJ2-2; 9 bases fit TRBD1. The CDR3 covers 15 residues. Germline CDR1 and CDR2: MGHRA and YSYEKL. V lost 8 bases, J lost 3 bases, and 7 bases stayed unmatched. The CDR3 DNA follows: TGCGCCAGCGTACCGGGACAGGGACACACCGGGGAGCTGTTTTTT. This encodes CASVPGQGHTGELFF.

This clone was counted only a few times. The V and J genes are TRBV2 and TRBJ1-5; 7 nucleotides agree with TRBD1. CDR3 length equals 13 residues. V was clipped by 5 bases and J by 6 bases; unmatched bases: 4. Germline-derived CDR1 and CDR2 are SNHLY and FYNNEI. CDR3 in amino acids: CASSSDRVQPQHF. CDR3 nucleotides: TGTGCCAGCAGTTCTGACAGGGTTCAGCCCCAGCATTTT.

A single count supports this clone. The chain carries TRBV7-9 and TRBJ1-2; D is ambiguous. The CDR3 runs to 14 residues. CDR1 is SEHNR, CDR2 FQNEAQ, per germline (reference sequence). Trimming took 1 base from V and 4 from J, leaving 10 bases between them. The CDR3 DNA reads as TGTGCCAGCAGCTTAGATGGCAGCGCCTATGGCTACACCTTC. Translated, it gives CASSLDGSAYGYTF.

The V gene is TRBV5-1, the J gene TRBJ2-3; 11 nucleotides match TRBD2. The CDR3 has 15 residues. CDR1 SGHRS and CDR2 YFSETQ come from the germline V gene. Germline trimming cut 3 bases from V and 3 bases from J; bases unmatched to any gene: 3. This chain's CDR3 is CASSSSGGLTDTQYF. The CDR3, as DNA: TGCGCCAGCAGCTCTAGCGGGGGGTTAACAGATACGCAGTATTTT.

The chain uses TRBV27 and TRBJ1-1, with 8 bases identical to TRBD1. In germline, CDR1 is MNHEY, CDR2 SMNVEV (reference sequence). There are 14 residues in the CDR3. Unmatched junction bases numbered 7, after V lost 5 bases and J lost 5 bases. DNA of the CDR3: TGTGCCAGCAGTCGGCAGGGGGCTTTAACTGAAGCTTTCTTT. Its protein is CASSRQGALTEAFF.

The rearrangement links TRBV4-1 to TRBJ1-2, with unresolved D. The CDR3 spans 14 residues. Germline-derived CDR1 and CDR2 are MGHRA and YSYEKL. V lost 0 bases and J 8 bases, leaving 13 bases between the germline ends. CDR3 coding DNA: TGCGCCAGCAGCCAAGATCTTATAGGGAGCGGCTACACCTTC. Its translation: CASSQDLIGSGYTF.

The chain combines TRBV18 with TRBJ2-1, with D unresolved. V lost 3 bases to trimming and J lost 9 bases, with 6 bases between them. Germline V CDR1 and CDR2: KGHSH, LQKENI. CDR3 size: 11 residues. The DNA for the CDR3 is TGTGCCAGCTCACCGGGCGTTGAGCAGTTCTTC. Protein: CASSPGVEQFF.

This chain joins TRBV5-1 and TRBJ1-1, with TRBD1 matching over 9 bases. CDR1 is SGHRS and CDR2 is YFSETQ in the germline V gene. The CDR3 runs to 16 residues. The V gene end was trimmed by 3 bases and the J gene end by 1 base; junction bases not matched to a gene: 7. The CDR3 reads CASSSFRDRANTEAFF. CDR3 in DNA: TGCGCCAGCAGCTCCTTCCGGGACAGGGCGAACACTGAAGCTTTCTTT. The variable domain in full, with the rest retrieved from reference TRBV5-1 and TRBJ1-1, is KAGVTQTPRYLIKTRGQQVTLSCSPISGHRSVSWYQQTPGQGLQFLFEYFSETQRNKGNFPGRFSGRQFSNSRSEMNVSTLELGDSALYLCASSSFRDRANTEAFFGQGTRLTVV.

The table lists this clone with a count of one. The J gene is TRBJ2-5, the V gene TRBV5-1, with 10 bases aligning to TRBD1. There are 15 residues in the CDR3. From germline, CDR1 is SGHRS and CDR2 YFSETQ. Trimming took 2 bases from V and 5 from J; bases not matched to a gene: 6. The CDR3 DNA follows: TGCGCCAGCAGCTTTGCGACAGGGGGCGGGGAGACCCAGTACTTC. Translated, it gives CASSFATGGGETQYF.

The chain links TRBV4-3 to TRBJ2-1; tentative D call: TRBD2 (5 bases). The CDR3 has 14 residues. Trimming took off 0 bases at V and 6 bases at J, with 9 bases between the two ends. Germline V lookup: CDR1 LGHNA, CDR2 YSLEER. DNA for the CDR3: TGCGCCAGCAGCCAAGATTTAGGACTCAATGAGCAGTTCTTC. It encodes CASSQDLGLNEQFF.

The chain uses TRBV7-3 and TRBJ2-3; D perhaps matches TRBD1 (5 bases). V shed 3 bases and J shed 4 bases, with 5 bases lying between them. CDR1 is SGHTA and CDR2 is FQGTGA in the germline V gene. The CDR3 extends over 12 amino acids. The CDR3 region has the DNA TGTGCCAGCAGCTTGGGGCCAGATACGCAGTATTTT. It is translated as CASSLGPDTQYF.

This clone was counted once. This sequence joins TRBV10-2 and TRBJ2-7; 7 positions agree with TRBD2. There are 12 residues in the CDR3. Per the germline V gene, CDR1 is WSHSY and CDR2 is SAAADI. V lost 10 bases and J lost 8; bases outside the gene matches: 11. Written as DNA, the CDR3 is TGCGCCACCACCGGGACTACTGAACAGCAGTACTTC. Translation gives CATTGTTEQQYF.

V usage is TRBV19 and J usage is TRBJ1-5; D remains ambiguous. The germline V gene has CDR1 LNHDA and CDR2 SQIVND (reference sequence). The germline V and J ends were trimmed by 10 bases and 1 base, with 11 bases remaining between them. This CDR3 is 13 amino acids long. DNA for the CDR3: TGTGCCACCCCCGCACTGAGCAATCAGCCCCAGCATTTT. It translates to CATPALSNQPQHF. The whole variable domain, filled in from reference TRBV19 and TRBJ1-5, reads DGGITQSPKYLFRKEGQNVTLSCEQNLNHDAMYWYRQDPGQGLRLIYYSQIVNDFQKGDIAEGYSVSREKKESFPLTVTSAQKNPTAFYLCATPALSNQPQHFGDGTRLSIL.

The rearrangement links TRBV9 to TRBJ1-3, with D uncertain. V was cut by 4 bases and J by 7 bases, with 9 bases left in between. Germline lookup yields CDR1 SGDLS and CDR2 YYNGEE. This CDR3 region has 12 residues. The CDR3 region is CASSPPSNTIYF. CDR3 nucleotide sequence: TGTGCCAGCAGCCCCCCCAGTAACACCATATATTTT.

The chain carries TRBV5-4 and TRBJ2-5, with 9 bases matching TRBD2. The germline CDR1 and CDR2 sequences are SGHNT and YYREEE (reference sequence). After removal of 4 bases from V and 2 bases from J, the junction contained 9 bases not matched to a gene. The CDR3 runs 16 residues. The CDR3 coding sequence is TGTGCCAGCAGCCCCCGGGGGGGACTAGCACAAGAGACCCAGTACTTC. As protein: CASSPRGGLAQETQYF.

This chain connects TRBV14 to TRBJ1-3; tentatively, D is TRBD1 (6 bases). Deletions cut 6 bases from V and 4 bases from J, with 10 bases between. The germline V gene encodes CDR1 SGHDN and CDR2 FVKESK. The CDR3 contains 13 residues. In DNA form, the CDR3 reads TGTGCCAGCAGGGGGGCAGCCGGAAACACCATATATTTT. Translated, it gives CASRGAAGNTIYF.

The gene calls are TRBV18 and TRBJ2-2; D perhaps matches TRBD1 (6 bases). CDR1 and CDR2 from the germline V gene are KGHSH and LQKENI. The CDR3 contains 14 residues. The germline V and J ends were trimmed by 3 bases and 7 bases, with 12 bases remaining between them. The CDR3 sequence is CASSPVGADGELFF. For the CDR3, the DNA is TGTGCCAGCTCACCGGTGGGGGCGGACGGGGAGCTGTTTTTT.